The rows below give T cell receptor beta chains drawn from one sample of a study of regulatory T cells in long-lasting Graves disease. Via MiXCR, TCRdb re-called the multiplex PCR reads, giving one row per CDR3 protein. The data contain 500,000 to 700,000 distinct CDR3 sequences, around 32% of them seen just once; the ten biggest clones take up about two fifths. The sequences come from peripheral blood mononuclear cells (PBMCs), collected when the disease was refractory, from a patient treated with antithyroid drugs. The source of these receptors is a female donor with Graves disease. Both conserved end residues are part of each CDR3. A D gene is named only where the DNA matches it firmly. Clone size is shown for a subset of rows, as once, few, many or a class of expanded clone.

-	18	-	TRBV2	TRBJ1-1	TGTGCCAGCAGTGGGTTAATGGGTCTGCGGCCCTCGAACACTGAAGCTTTCTTT	CASSGLMGLRPSNTEAFF
-	16	-	TRBV28	TRBJ2-4	TGTGCCAGCAGTTTATCCCCAGGGCTAGCCAAAAACATTCAGTACTTC	CASSLSPGLAKNIQYF
many	14	-	TRBV19	TRBJ1-5	TGTGCCAGCAGCATAAGGACAGGCAATCAGCCCCAGCATTTT	CASSIRTGNQPQHF
many	11	-	TRBV6-2/TRBV6-3	TRBJ1-1	TGTGCCAGCACAAAGAACACTGAAGCTTTCTTT	CASTKNTEAFF
many	13	-	TRBV12-3/TRBV12-4	TRBJ1-6	TGTGCCAGCAGCGGGACAATTAATTCACCCCTCCACTTT	CASSGTINSPLHF
few	15	TRBD2	TRBV20-1	TRBJ2-5	TGCAGTGCTAGTCTTCCTAGCGGGAGGATAGAGACCCAGTACTTC	CSASLPSGRIETQYF
-	14	TRBD2	TRBV29-1	TRBJ2-2	TGCAGCGCCCCATCACTAGCGGGGACCGGGGAGCTGTTTTTT	CSAPSLAGTGELFF
few	11	TRBD1	TRBV29-1	TRBJ1-2	TGCAGCGTGGCGGGACAGGATGGCTACACCTTC	CSVAGQDGYTF
many	13	-	TRBV15	TRBJ1-1	TGTGCCACCGAACCCGATGAAAACACTGAAGCTTTCTTT	CATEPDENTEAFF
-	15	-	TRBV3-1	TRBJ2-1	TGTGCCAGCAGCCCGTTGGGGGGGCAGCGCGATGAGCAGTTCTTC	CASSPLGGQRDEQFF
few	15	-	TRBV5-1	TRBJ1-1	TGCGCCAGCAGCCCCTCAGGACAGCTGAACACTGAAGCTTTCTTT	CASSPSGQLNTEAFF
-	12	-	TRBV7-2	TRBJ2-5	TGTGCCAGCAGGACAGGGAGGGGGACCCAGTACTTC	CASRTGRGTQYF
-	13	-	TRBV9	TRBJ1-3	TGTGCCAGCGCGGAAGCCACAGGAAACACCATATATTTT	CASAEATGNTIYF
-	16	-	TRBV19	TRBJ1-5	TGTGCCAGTAGTAGGGGGCTCAGACATAGCAATCAGCCCCAGCATTTT	CASSRGLRHSNQPQHF
few	14	-	TRBV24-1	TRBJ2-5	TGTGCCACCAGTGAAAGGTCTTTCCAAGAGACCCAGTACTTC	CATSERSFQETQYF
-	16	TRBD1	TRBV3-1	TRBJ1-6	TGTGCCAGCAGCCATACCGGACAGGGGGCAAATTCACCCCTCCACTTT	CASSHTGQGANSPLHF
-	13	-	TRBV20-1	TRBJ1-1	TGCAGTGCGAGACAGTTTTTGAACACTGAAGCTTTCTTT	CSARQFLNTEAFF
many	12	-	TRBV29-1	TRBJ2-5	TGCAGCGTCGGGGGACTGCAAGAGACCCAGTACTTC	CSVGGLQETQYF
-	15	TRBD2	TRBV6-1	TRBJ2-2	TGTGCCAGCAGAGGACTAGCGGTCTTCACCGGGGAGCTGTTTTTT	CASRGLAVFTGELFF
-	12	-	TRBV12-3/TRBV12-4	TRBJ1-1	TGTGCCAGCACCAGTCGTGGGGATCGGGCTTTCTTT	CASTSRGDRAFF
few	16	-	TRBV2	TRBJ1-5	TGTGCCAGCAGTACACCCGGGGGCTATAGCAATCAGCCCCAGCATTTT	CASSTPGGYSNQPQHF
-	14	-	TRBV7-9	TRBJ1-1	TGTGCCAGCATAGGTGCAGGGGCCGTCACTGAAGCTTTCTTT	CASIGAGAVTEAFF
many	15	-	TRBV28	TRBJ2-7	TGTGCCAGCAGTTTATCCGGGGGCATGTCCTACGAGCAGTACTTC	CASSLSGGMSYEQYF
-	14	-	TRBV3-1	TRBJ1-5	TGTGCCAGCAGCCAAGGGGGACGCAATCAGCCCCAGCATTTT	CASSQGGRNQPQHF
few	13	-	TRBV29-1	TRBJ2-7	TGCAGCGTTGGGCCCCCAAGCTCCTACGAGCAGTACTTC	CSVGPPSSYEQYF
-	13	TRBD1	TRBV10-2	TRBJ2-5	TGCGCCAGCATGGGACAGGGGAGAGAGACCCAGTACTTC	CASMGQGRETQYF
-	14	TRBD2	TRBV6-1	TRBJ2-7	TGTGCCAGTAGGAGACGGGAGGGGTCCTACGAGCAGTACTTC	CASRRREGSYEQYF